A selection of T cell receptor beta chains follows, all from one sample in a study of vaccination effects on CD4 cells after COVID-19. Generated by immunoSEQ multiplex PCR, the TCRdb table keeps only in-frame clones and is missing some. The sample carries 50,000 or so clones, about four fifths recorded once. Antigens of these TCRs are unknown. Sample: CD4+ T cells from PBMCs cultured without peptide, taken after COVID-19 vaccination. The receptors stem from a human donor who had a prior SARS-CoV-2 infection. The CDR3 runs from the conserved cysteine through the conserved F or W. D genes are given only for firm matches. The size of a clone is reported for some rows only, either as once, few or many, or as a class for expanded clones.

j_call,d_call,v_call,clone_size,cdr3_aa,cdr3_nt
TRBJ1-6,TRBD1,TRBV9,NA,CASSALQGVDSPLHF,TGTGCCAGCAGCGCATTACAGGGGGTTGATTCACCCCTCCACTTT
TRBJ2-3,NA,TRBV5-3,NA,CARSPQGGTSTDTQYF,TGTGCCAGAAGCCCGCAGGGCGGGACTAGCACAGATACGCAGTATTTT
TRBJ1-5,NA,TRBV5-1,NA,CASSADSNQPQHF,TGCGCCAGCAGCGCAGATAGCAATCAGCCCCAGCATTTT
TRBJ2-7,TRBD2,TRBV7-2,NA,CASTLTGGGIYEQYF,TGTGCCAGCACCCTAACCGGGGGGGGAATATACGAGCAGTACTTC
TRBJ2-6,TRBD1,TRBV9,NA,CASSAATGAGANVLTF,TGTGCCAGCAGCGCGGCGACAGGGGCTGGGGCCAACGTCCTGACTTTC
TRBJ2-6,TRBD2,TRBV28,once,CASSSFLAGGGGANVLTF,TGTGCCAGCAGTTCCTTCCTAGCGGGGGGAGGTGGGGCCAACGTCCTGACTTTC
TRBJ1-2,NA,TRBV14,NA,CASSQDGYYGYTF,TGTGCCAGCAGCCAAGACGGCTACTATGGCTACACCTTC
TRBJ2-7,NA,TRBV5-1,few,CASSFRETSYEQYF,TGCGCCAGCAGCTTCCGGGAGACCTCCTACGAGCAGTACTTC
TRBJ2-1,NA,TRBV11-2,NA,CASSVTWGRGSSYNEQFF,TGTGCCAGCAGCGTTACCTGGGGGCGGGGGAGCTCCTACAATGAGCAGTTCTTC
TRBJ2-7,NA,TRBV7-9,NA,CASSQWDLASYEQYF,TGTGCCAGCAGCCAGTGGGACCTTGCGTCCTACGAGCAGTACTTC
TRBJ1-4,TRBD1,TRBV19,NA,CASSKRQGATNEKLFF,TGTGCCAGTAGTAAAAGACAGGGCGCAACTAATGAAAAACTGTTTTTT
TRBJ2-5,TRBD1,TRBV5-1,NA,CASSLQGASETQYF,TGCGCCAGCAGCTTGCAGGGGGCTTCGGAGACCCAGTACTTC
TRBJ1-2,TRBD1,TRBV5-5,NA,CASSPVGQGTYGYTF,TGTGCCAGCAGCCCAGTCGGACAGGGCACCTATGGCTACACCTTC
TRBJ1-3,NA,TRBV6-1,NA,CASSERPASGNTIYF,TGTGCCAGCAGTGAAAGGCCAGCATCTGGAAACACCATATATTTT
TRBJ2-1,TRBD1,TRBV24-1,NA,CATSVAGTGGYNEQFF,TGTGCCACCAGTGTCGCCGGGACAGGGGGCTACAATGAGCAGTTCTTC
TRBJ2-3,NA,TRBV5-1,NA,CASSLSRPGTDTQYF,TGCGCCAGCAGCTTGAGCCGACCGGGCACAGATACGCAGTATTTT
TRBJ1-2,TRBD1,TRBV6-5,NA,CASSNWDRPNYGYTF,TGTGCCAGCAGCAATTGGGACAGACCGAACTATGGCTACACCTTC
TRBJ2-7,TRBD2,TRBV5-3,NA,CARSPGTSDYEQYF,TGTGCCAGAAGCCCCGGGACTAGCGACTACGAGCAGTACTTC
TRBJ2-3,TRBD2,TRBV11-2,NA,CASRALKREGTDTQYF,TGTGCCAGCAGGGCGCTCAAGCGGGAAGGCACAGATACGCAGTATTTT
TRBJ2-7,NA,TRBV2,NA,CASSDAGSRSRF,TGTGCCAGCAGTGACGCCGGAAGTCGGAGTCGCTTC
TRBJ1-2,TRBD1,TRBV11-3,NA,CASSARGQLMKGYTF,TGTGCCAGCAGCGCACGGGGACAGTTGATGAAGGGCTACACCTTC
TRBJ1-1,NA,TRBV14,few,CASSLQANTEAFF,TGTGCCAGCAGCCTACAGGCGAACACTGAAGCTTTCTTT
TRBJ2-1,TRBD2,TRBV20-1,NA,CSASPSGSNEQFF,TGCAGTGCTAGTCCTAGCGGGAGCAATGAGCAGTTCTTC
TRBJ1-6,TRBD1,TRBV5-1,NA,CASSEQGQGDNSPLHF,TGCGCCAGCAGCGAACAGGGACAGGGGGATAATTCACCCCTCCACTTT
TRBJ2-1,TRBD2,TRBV2,NA,CASHRTSGNNEQFF,TGTGCCAGTCACCGGACTAGCGGCAACAATGAGCAGTTCTTC
TRBJ1-2,NA,TRBV10-3,medium-sized,CAIRDGGLGGYGYTF,TGTGCCATCAGGGATGGGGGCCTAGGGGGATATGGCTACACCTTC
TRBJ1-6,NA,TRBV7-9,NA,CASSLFRGVHNSPLHF,TGTGCCAGCAGCTTATTCAGGGGAGTCCATAATTCACCCCTCCACTTT
TRBJ2-3,NA,TRBV6-2/TRBV6-3,NA,CASSPRAYTDTQYF,TGTGCCAGCAGCCCCCGGGCGTACACAGATACGCAGTATTTT
TRBJ1-1,NA,TRBV12-3/TRBV12-4,NA,CASRENGREAFF,TGTGCCAGCAGAGAAAACGGGAGGGAAGCTTTCTTT
TRBJ2-5,NA,TRBV7-3,NA,CASSREFVGLYQETQYF,TGTGCCAGCAGTAGGGAGTTTGTAGGGTTGTACCAAGAGACCCAGTACTTC
TRBJ1-1,NA,TRBV7-3,NA,CASSLNPRGAHTEAFF,TGTGCCAGCAGCTTAAACCCGCGGGGGGCGCACACTGAAGCTTTCTTT
TRBJ2-3,NA,TRBV21-1,NA,CASSRRLAGATDTQYF,TGTGCCAGCAGCCGTCGACTAGCGGGAGCCACAGATACGCAGTATTTT
TRBJ1-2,NA,TRBV2,NA,CASTLVWGDGYTF,TGTGCCAGCACCCTAGTATGGGGGGACGGCTACACCTTC
TRBJ2-2,NA,TRBV5-6,NA,CASSFRDRGELFF,TGTGCCAGCAGCTTCCGGGACCGCGGGGAGCTGTTTTTT
TRBJ2-7,TRBD1,TRBV19,few,CASSMSGGEYEQYF,TGTGCCAGTAGTATGTCAGGGGGCGAGTACGAGCAGTACTTC
TRBJ1-4,TRBD1,TRBV5-1,NA,CASSSVQGNEKLFF,TGCGCCAGCAGCTCGGTACAGGGGAATGAAAAACTGTTTTTT
TRBJ1-2,NA,TRBV18,NA,CASSPLGDNGGYTF,TGTGCCAGCTCACCATTAGGGGACAACGGGGGCTACACCTTC
TRBJ2-7,NA,TRBV21-1,NA,CASSKSSAEQYF,TGTGCCAGCAGCAAATCTTCGGCCGAGCAGTACTTC
TRBJ1-4,NA,TRBV5-1,NA,CASSLDPFNEKLFF,TGCGCCAGCAGCTTGGATCCATTTAATGAAAAACTGTTTTTT
TRBJ2-7,NA,TRBV18,NA,CASSPPRNYGEQYF,TGTGCCAGCTCACCACCAAGAAACTACGGGGAGCAGTACTTC
TRBJ2-1,TRBD2,TRBV2,NA,CASSNSGGAYNEQFF,TGTGCCAGCAGTAATAGCGGGGGGGCCTACAATGAGCAGTTCTTC
TRBJ1-3,NA,TRBV6-1,NA,CASSEAGGNTIYF,TGTGCCAGCAGTGAAGCAGGAGGAAACACCATATATTTT
TRBJ1-5,NA,TRBV27,NA,CASRDAGDFNQPQHF,TGTGCCAGCCGAGACGCAGGGGATTTCAACCAGCCCCAGCATTTT
TRBJ2-7,TRBD2,TRBV5-4,NA,CASSLGARGGIAYEQYF,TGTGCCAGCAGCTTGGGGGCCCGGGGGGGGATAGCCTACGAGCAGTACTTC
TRBJ1-4,NA,TRBV5-6,NA,CASSLWQINEKLFF,TGTGCCAGCAGCTTGTGGCAGATTAATGAAAAACTGTTTTTT
TRBJ2-2,TRBD2,TRBV7-2,NA,CASRHASGTGELFF,TGTGCCAGCAGACACGCTAGCGGCACCGGGGAGCTGTTTTTT
TRBJ2-1,NA,TRBV7-3,NA,CASSLSGTYNEQFF,TGTGCCAGCAGCTTAAGCGGGACGTACAATGAGCAGTTCTTC
TRBJ2-3,NA,TRBV18,NA,CASSPELRADTQYF,TGTGCCAGCTCACCAGAGCTGAGGGCAGATACGCAGTATTTT
TRBJ2-3,TRBD2,TRBV5-4,NA,CASSLPFSGDQSTDTQYF,TGTGCCAGCAGCTTGCCCTTCAGCGGGGACCAAAGCACAGATACGCAGTATTTT
TRBJ2-1,TRBD2,TRBV7-9,NA,CASSLASGYNEQFF,TGTGCCAGCAGCTTAGCTAGCGGGTACAATGAGCAGTTCTTC